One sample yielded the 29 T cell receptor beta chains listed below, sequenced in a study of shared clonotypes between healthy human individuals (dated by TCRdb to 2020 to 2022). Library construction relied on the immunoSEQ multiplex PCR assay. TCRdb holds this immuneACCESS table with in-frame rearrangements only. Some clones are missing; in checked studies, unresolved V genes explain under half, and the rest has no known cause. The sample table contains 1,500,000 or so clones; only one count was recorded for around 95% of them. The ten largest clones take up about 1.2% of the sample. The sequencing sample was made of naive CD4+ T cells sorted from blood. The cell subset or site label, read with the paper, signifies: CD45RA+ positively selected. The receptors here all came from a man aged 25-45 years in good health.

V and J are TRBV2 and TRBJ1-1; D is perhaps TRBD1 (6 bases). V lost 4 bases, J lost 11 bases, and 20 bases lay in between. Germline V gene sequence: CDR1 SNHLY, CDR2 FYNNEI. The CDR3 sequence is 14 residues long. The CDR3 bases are TGTGCCAGCAGTGGAGAGGGACACACGAGGGGGGCTTTCTTT. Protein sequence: CASSGEGHTRGAFF. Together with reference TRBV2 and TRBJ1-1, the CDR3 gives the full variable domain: EPEVTQTPSHQVTQMGQEVILRCVPISNHLYFYWYRQILGQKVEFLVSFYNNEISEKSEIFDDQFSVERPDGSNFTLKIRSTKLEDSAMYFCASSGEGHTRGAFFGQGTRLTVV.

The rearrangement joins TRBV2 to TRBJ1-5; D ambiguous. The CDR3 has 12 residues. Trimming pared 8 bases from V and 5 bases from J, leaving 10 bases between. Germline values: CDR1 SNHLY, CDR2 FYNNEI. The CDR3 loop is CASGSGDQPQHF. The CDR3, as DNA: TGTGCCAGCGGATCTGGGGATCAGCCCCAGCATTTT.

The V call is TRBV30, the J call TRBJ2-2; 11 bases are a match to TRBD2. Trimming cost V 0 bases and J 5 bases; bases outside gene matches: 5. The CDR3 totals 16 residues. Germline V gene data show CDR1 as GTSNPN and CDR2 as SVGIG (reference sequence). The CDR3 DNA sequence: TGTGCCTGGAGTGTAAGGACTAGCGGGCAGACCGGGGAGCTGTTTTTT. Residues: CAWSVRTSGQTGELFF.

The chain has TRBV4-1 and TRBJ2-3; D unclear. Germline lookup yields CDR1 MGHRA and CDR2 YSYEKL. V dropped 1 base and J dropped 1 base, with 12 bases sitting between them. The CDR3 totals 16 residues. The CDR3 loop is CASSQVGGRRTDTQYF. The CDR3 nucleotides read TGCGCCAGCAGCCAAGTGGGTGGCCGCCGCACAGATACGCAGTATTTT.

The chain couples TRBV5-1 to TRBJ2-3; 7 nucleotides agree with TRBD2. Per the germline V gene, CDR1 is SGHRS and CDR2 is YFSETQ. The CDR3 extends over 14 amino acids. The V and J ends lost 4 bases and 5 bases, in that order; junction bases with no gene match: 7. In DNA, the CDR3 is TGCGCCAGCAGCCGCGGGAGCGCGGGAGATACGCAGTATTTT. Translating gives CASSRGSAGDTQYF. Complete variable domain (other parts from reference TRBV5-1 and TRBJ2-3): KAGVTQTPRYLIKTRGQQVTLSCSPISGHRSVSWYQQTPGQGLQFLFEYFSETQRNKGNFPGRFSGRQFSNSRSEMNVSTLELGDSALYLCASSRGSAGDTQYFGPGTRLTVL.

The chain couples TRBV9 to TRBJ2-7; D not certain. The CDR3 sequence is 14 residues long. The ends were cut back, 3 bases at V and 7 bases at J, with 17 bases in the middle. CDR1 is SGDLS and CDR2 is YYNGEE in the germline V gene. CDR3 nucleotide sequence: TGTGCCAGCAGCGCTGGACGGGTGGCTGGGGAGCAGTACTTC. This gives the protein CASSAGRVAGEQYF.

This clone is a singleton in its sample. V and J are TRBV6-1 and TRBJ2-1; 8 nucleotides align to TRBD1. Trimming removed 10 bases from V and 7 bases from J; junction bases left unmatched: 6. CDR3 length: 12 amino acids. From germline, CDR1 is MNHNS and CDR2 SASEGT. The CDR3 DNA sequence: TGTGCCACCCGCCGACAGGGGAATGAGCAGTTCTTC. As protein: CATRRQGNEQFF.

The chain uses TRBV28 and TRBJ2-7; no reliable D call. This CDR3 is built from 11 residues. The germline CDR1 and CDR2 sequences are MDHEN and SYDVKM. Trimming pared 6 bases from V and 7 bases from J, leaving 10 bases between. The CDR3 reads CASSSFREQYF. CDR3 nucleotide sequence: TGTGCCAGCAGCTCGTTTAGGGAGCAGTACTTC.

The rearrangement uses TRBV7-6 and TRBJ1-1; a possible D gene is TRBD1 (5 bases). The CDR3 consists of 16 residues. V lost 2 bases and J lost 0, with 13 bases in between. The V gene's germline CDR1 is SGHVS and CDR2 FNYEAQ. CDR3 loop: CASSLQGIRMNTEAFF. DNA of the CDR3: TGTGCCAGCAGCTTACAGGGAATTAGAATGAACACTGAAGCTTTCTTT.

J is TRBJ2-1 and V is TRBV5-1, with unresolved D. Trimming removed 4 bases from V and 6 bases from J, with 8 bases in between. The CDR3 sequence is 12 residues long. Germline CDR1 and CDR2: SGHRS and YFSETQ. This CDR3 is CASSEEFNEQFF. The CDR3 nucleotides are TGCGCCAGCAGCGAAGAATTCAATGAGCAGTTCTTC.

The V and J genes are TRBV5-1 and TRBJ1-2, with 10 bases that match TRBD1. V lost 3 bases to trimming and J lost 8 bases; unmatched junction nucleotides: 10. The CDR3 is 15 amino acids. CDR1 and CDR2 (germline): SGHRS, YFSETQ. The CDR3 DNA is TGCGCCAGCAGCTGGTTAGGGACAGGGGATGGCGGCTACACCTTC. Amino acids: CASSWLGTGDGGYTF.

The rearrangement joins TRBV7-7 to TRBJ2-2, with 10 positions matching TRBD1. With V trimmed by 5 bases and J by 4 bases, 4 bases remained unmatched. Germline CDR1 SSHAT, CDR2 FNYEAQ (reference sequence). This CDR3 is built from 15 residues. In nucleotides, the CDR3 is TGTGCCAGCAGCCCGGGACAGGGGAGCACCGGGGAGCTGTTTTTT. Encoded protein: CASSPGQGSTGELFF.

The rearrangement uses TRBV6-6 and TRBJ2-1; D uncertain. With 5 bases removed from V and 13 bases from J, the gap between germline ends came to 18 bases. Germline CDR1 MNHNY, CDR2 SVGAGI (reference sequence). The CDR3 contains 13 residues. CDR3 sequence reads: CASSGGLASSQFF. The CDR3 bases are TGTGCCAGCAGTGGCGGATTAGCCTCCTCTCAGTTCTTC.

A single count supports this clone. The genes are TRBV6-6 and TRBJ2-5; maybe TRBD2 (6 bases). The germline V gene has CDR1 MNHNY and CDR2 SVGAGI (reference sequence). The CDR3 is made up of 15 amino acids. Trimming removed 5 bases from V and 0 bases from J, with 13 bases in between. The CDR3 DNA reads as TGTGCCAGCAGTAAGTTAGCGGAGTACCAAGAGACCCAGTACTTC. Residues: CASSKLAEYQETQYF.

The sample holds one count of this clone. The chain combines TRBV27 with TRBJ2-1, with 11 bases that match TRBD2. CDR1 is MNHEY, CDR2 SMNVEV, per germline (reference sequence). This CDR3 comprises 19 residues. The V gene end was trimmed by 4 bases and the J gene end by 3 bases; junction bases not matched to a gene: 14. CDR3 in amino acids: CASSYRRALAGGRYNEQFF. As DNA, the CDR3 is TGTGCCAGCAGTTATCGGCGAGCTCTAGCGGGAGGCCGCTACAATGAGCAGTTCTTC.

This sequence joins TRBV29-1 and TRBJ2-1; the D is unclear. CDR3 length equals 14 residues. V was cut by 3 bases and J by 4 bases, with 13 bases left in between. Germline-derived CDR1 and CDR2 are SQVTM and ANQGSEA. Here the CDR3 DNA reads TGCAGCGTTGATGTTCCAATCGAATACAATGAGCAGTTCTTC. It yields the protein CSVDVPIEYNEQFF.

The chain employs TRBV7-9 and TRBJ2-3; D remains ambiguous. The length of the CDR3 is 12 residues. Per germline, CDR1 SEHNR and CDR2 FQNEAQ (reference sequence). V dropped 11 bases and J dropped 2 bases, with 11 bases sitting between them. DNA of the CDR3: TGTGCCCTATCCAGTGACACAGATACGCAGTATTTT. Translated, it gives CALSSDTDTQYF. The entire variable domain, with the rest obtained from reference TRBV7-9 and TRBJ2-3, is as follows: DTGVSQNPRHKITKRGQNVTFRCDPISEHNRLYWYRQTLGQGPEFLTYFQNEAQLEKSRLLSDRFSAERPKGSFSTLEIQRTEQGDSAMYLCALSSDTDTQYFGPGTRLTVL.

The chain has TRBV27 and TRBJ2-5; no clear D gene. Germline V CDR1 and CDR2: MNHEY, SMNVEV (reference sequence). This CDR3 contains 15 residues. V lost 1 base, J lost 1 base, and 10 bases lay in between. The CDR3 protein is CASSLLGQAQETQYF. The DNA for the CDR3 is TGTGCCAGCAGTTTATTAGGCCAGGCCCAAGAGACCCAGTACTTC.

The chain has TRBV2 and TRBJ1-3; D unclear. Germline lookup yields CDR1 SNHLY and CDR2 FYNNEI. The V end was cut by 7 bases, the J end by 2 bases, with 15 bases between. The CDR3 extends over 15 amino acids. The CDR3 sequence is CASKRATGTGNTIYF. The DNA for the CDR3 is TGTGCCAGCAAGAGGGCCACCGGCACTGGAAACACCATATATTTT.

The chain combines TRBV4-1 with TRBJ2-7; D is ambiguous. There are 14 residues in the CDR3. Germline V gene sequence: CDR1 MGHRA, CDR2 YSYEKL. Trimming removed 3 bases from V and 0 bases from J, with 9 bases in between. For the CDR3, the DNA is TGCGCCAGCAGCCATCCGGAGTTCTCCTACGAGCAGTACTTC. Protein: CASSHPEFSYEQYF.

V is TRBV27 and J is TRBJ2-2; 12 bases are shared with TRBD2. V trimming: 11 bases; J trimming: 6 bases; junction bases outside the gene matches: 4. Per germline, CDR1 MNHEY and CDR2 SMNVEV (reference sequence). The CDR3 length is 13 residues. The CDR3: CARLAGEAGELFF. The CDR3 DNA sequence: TGTGCCCGACTAGCGGGAGAGGCCGGGGAGCTGTTTTTT.

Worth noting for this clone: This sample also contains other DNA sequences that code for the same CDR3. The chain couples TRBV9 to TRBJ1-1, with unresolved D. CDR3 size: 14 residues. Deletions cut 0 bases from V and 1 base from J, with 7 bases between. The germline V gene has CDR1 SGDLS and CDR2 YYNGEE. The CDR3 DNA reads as TGTGCCAGCAGCGTAGTAGGAGGGAACACTGAAGCTTTCTTT. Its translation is CASSVVGGNTEAFF.

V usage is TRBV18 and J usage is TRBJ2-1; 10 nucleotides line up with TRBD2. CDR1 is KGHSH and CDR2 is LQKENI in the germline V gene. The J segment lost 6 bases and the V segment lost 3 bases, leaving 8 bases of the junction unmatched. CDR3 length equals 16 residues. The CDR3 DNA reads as TGTGCCAGCTCACCCTATGTGGGACTAGCGTCCAATGAGCAGTTCTTC. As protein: CASSPYVGLASNEQFF. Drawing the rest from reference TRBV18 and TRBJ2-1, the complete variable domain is NAGVMQNPRHLVRRRGQEARLRCSPMKGHSHVYWYRQLPEEGLKFMVYLQKENIIDESGMPKERFSAEFPKEGPSILRIQQVVRGDSAAYFCASSPYVGLASNEQFFGPGTRLTVL.

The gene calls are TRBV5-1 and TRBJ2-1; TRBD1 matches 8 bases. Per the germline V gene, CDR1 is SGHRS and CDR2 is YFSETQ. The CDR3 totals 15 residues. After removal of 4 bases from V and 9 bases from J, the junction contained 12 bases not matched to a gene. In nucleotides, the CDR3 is TGCGCCAGCAGCCTCCAGGGGGCGGGACTTGTTGAGCAGTTCTTC. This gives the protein CASSLQGAGLVEQFF.

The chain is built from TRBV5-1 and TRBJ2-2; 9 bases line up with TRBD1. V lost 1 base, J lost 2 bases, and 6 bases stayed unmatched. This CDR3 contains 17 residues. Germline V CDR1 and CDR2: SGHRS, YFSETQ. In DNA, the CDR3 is TGCGCCAGCAGCTTGTCCCCGGGACAGGGAAACACCGGGGAGCTGTTTTTT. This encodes CASSLSPGQGNTGELFF.

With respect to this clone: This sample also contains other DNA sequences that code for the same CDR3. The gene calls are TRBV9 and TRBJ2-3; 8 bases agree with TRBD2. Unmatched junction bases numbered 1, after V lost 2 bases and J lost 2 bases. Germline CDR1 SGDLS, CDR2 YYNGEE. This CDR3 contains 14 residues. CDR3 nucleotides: TGTGCCAGCAGCGTTAGCGGGACCACAGATACGCAGTATTTT. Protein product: CASSVSGTTDTQYF.

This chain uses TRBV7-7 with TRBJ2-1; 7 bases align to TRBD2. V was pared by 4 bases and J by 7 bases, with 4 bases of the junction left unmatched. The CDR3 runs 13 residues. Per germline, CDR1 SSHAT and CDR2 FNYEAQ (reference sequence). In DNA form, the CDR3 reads TGTGCCAGCAGCTCGGGACTAATGAATGAGCAGTTCTTC. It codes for CASSSGLMNEQFF. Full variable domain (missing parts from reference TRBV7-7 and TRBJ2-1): GAGVSQSPRYKVTKRGQDVTLRCDPISSHATLYWYQQALGQGPEFLTYFNYEAQPDKSGLPSDRFSAERPEGSISTLTIQRTEQRDSAMYRCASSSGLMNEQFFGPGTRLTVL.

CDR3 region: CASSVDSGRGIEQFF. The CDR3 DNA is TGTGCCAGCAGCGTAGATAGCGGGAGGGGTATTGAGCAGTTCTTC. V gene TRBV9 combines with J gene TRBJ2-1; 11 nucleotides agree with TRBD2. Trimming at V came to 0 bases and at J to 9 bases, leaving 5 bases not matched to a gene. The CDR3 sequence is 15 residues long. CDR1 is SGDLS, CDR2 YYNGEE, per germline.

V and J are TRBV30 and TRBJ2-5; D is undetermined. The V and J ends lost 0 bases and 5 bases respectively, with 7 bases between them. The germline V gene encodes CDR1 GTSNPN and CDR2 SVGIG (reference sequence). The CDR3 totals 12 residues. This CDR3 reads CAWSVGSETQYF. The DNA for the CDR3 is TGTGCCTGGAGTGTGGGGTCGGAGACCCAGTACTTC.